This is a list of T cell receptor beta chains from one sample in a study of a mutant IDH1 vaccine in newly diagnosed glioma. Data came from immunoSEQ multiplex PCR; TCRdb stores just in-frame clones and leaves some out. Among about 25,000 clones listed, over 65% were seen once. Antigens for these TCRs are unknown. Sequencing used PBMCs, obtained from a glioma patient whose treatment included an IDH1 peptide vaccine. These TCRs come from a woman aged 18-29 years with glioma. Both conserved end residues are part of each CDR3. Each record gives: clone size, V gene, D gene, J gene, CDR3 length, CDR3 DNA, CDR3 protein. D genes are given only for firm matches. Size values are once, few and many counts, or a class for expanded clones, and some rows have none.

.	TRBV5-1	TRBD2	TRBJ2-5	16	TGCGCCAGCAGAGGAGATAGCGGGAGGTCACAAGAGACCCAGTACTTC	CASRGDSGRSQETQYF
.	TRBV9	TRBD2	TRBJ2-3	16	TGTGCCAGCAGCGTAGGACTAGCGGAGGCCACAGATACGCAGTATTTT	CASSVGLAEATDTQYF
.	TRBV7-9	TRBD1	TRBJ2-2	14	TGTGCCACCGTTGGGACAGGTCTCACCGGGGAGCTGTTTTTT	CATVGTGLTGELFF
.	TRBV7-2	TRBD2	TRBJ2-7	16	TGTGCCAGCAGCACCCGGCCCAGCGGGGGGCCATACGAGCAGTACTTC	CASSTRPSGGPYEQYF
.	TRBV5-6	TRBD1	TRBJ1-1	15	TGTGCCAGCAGCTCAGGGGGTACTGGGAACACTGAAGCTTTCTTT	CASSSGGTGNTEAFF
.	TRBV7-2	.	TRBJ2-2	14	TGTGCCAGCAGCTCCGGGCCGCCGGCCGGGGAGCTGTTTTTT	CASSSGPPAGELFF
.	TRBV7-9	TRBD1	TRBJ1-2	18	TGTGCCAGCAGCCGAGACAGGGCTACGGTTAGTCTTAACTATGGCTACACCTTC	CASSRDRATVSLNYGYTF
.	TRBV30	.	TRBJ1-2	12	TGTGCCTGCCCTACGTGGTCGGGTGGCTACACCTTC	CACPTWSGGYTF
few	TRBV5-8	.	TRBJ1-1	14	TGTGCCAGCGGCGAGGGGATGGTTCACACTGAAGCTTTCTTT	CASGEGMVHTEAFF
.	TRBV5-1	.	TRBJ2-2	14	TGCGCCAGCAGCTCTCTGTCTGGGGCCGGGGAGCTGTTTTTT	CASSSLSGAGELFF
.	TRBV19	.	TRBJ1-5	14	TGTGCCAGTAGTACACAGGGTAATGATCAGCCCCAGCATTTT	CASSTQGNDQPQHF
.	TRBV5-1	TRBD1	TRBJ1-4	15	TGCGCCAGCAGCTTGGCGGGACAGGGGGGGGAAAAACTGTTTTTT	CASSLAGQGGEKLFF
.	TRBV25-1	.	TRBJ1-1	12	TGTGCCAGCAGTTGGGCGGGGGGCCAAGCTTTCTTT	CASSWAGGQAFF
.	TRBV6-1	.	TRBJ2-2	15	TGTGCCAGCAGTGAGTGGGGGGGCCAGGCCGGGGAGCTGTTTTTT	CASSEWGGQAGELFF
.	TRBV10-3	.	TRBJ2-5	14	TGTGCCATCAGGGGCGGATCCTATGGCGAGACCCAGTACTTC	CAIRGGSYGETQYF
.	TRBV7-9	.	TRBJ1-2	14	TGTGCCAGCAGCTTACTTTCCACTAACTATGGCTACACCTTC	CASSLLSTNYGYTF
.	TRBV4-2	.	TRBJ1-5	14	TGTGCCAGCAGCCCCCAGGCTCTAGAGGTGCCCCAGCATTTT	CASSPQALEVPQHF
few	TRBV6-4	.	TRBJ2-3	12	TGTGCCAGCATGGCCGGCGCCGGCACGCAGTATTTT	CASMAGAGTQYF
.	TRBV2	.	TRBJ2-2	16	TGTGCCAGCAGTGAATTGGGTGTTAGGAACACCGGGGAGCTGTTTTTT	CASSELGVRNTGELFF
.	TRBV6-1	.	TRBJ2-2	15	TGTGCCAGCAGCCGGACGAACGCGAACACCGGGGAGCTGTTTTTT	CASSRTNANTGELFF
.	TRBV5-8	TRBD1	TRBJ1-5	14	TGTGCCAGCAGCGCGGGGACAGCTAATCAGCCCCAGCATTTT	CASSAGTANQPQHF
.	TRBV6-5	.	TRBJ1-5	13	TGTGCCAGCCGTGGGGGGGCCAATCAGCCCCAGCATTTT	CASRGGANQPQHF
.	TRBV7-9	TRBD1	TRBJ1-4	14	TGTGCCAGCAGCCTGCTACGACAGGGGCAAAAACTGTTTTTT	CASSLLRQGQKLFF
.	TRBV5-1	.	TRBJ1-2	15	TGCGCCAGCAGGGGGGGCAGGAGGAACGACTATGGCTACACCTTC	CASRGGRRNDYGYTF
.	TRBV6-5	.	TRBJ2-4	14	TGTGCCAGCAGTTGGGGGCTAGCCAAAAACATTCAGTACTTC	CASSWGLAKNIQYF
.	TRBV11-2	.	TRBJ2-1	15	TGTGCCAGCAGCTTAGATGGCGGGACCCCCCCTGAGCAGTTCTTC	CASSLDGGTPPEQFF
.	TRBV2	.	TRBJ1-4	14	TGTGCCAGCACAGGGGTTTTGACTAATGAAAAACTGTTTTTT	CASTGVLTNEKLFF
.	TRBV5-6	.	TRBJ1-2	13	TGTGCCAGCAGCCGGAGGGGGAGGAATGGCTACACCTTC	CASSRRGRNGYTF
.	TRBV9	TRBD2	TRBJ2-3	18	TGTGCCAGCAGCGTAGACATCAGCGGGGGGGCTAGCACAGATACGCAGTATTTT	CASSVDISGGASTDTQYF
.	TRBV6-1	.	TRBJ2-7	13	TGTGCCAGCAACCCGACGGGTCCCTACGAGCAGTACTTC	CASNPTGPYEQYF
.	TRBV19	.	TRBJ1-3	16	TGTGCCAGTAGTATCCTGGGCAGGAGCTCTGGAAACACCATATATTTT	CASSILGRSSGNTIYF
once	TRBV29-1	.	TRBJ1-6	13	TGCAGCGCTGCGTGGGGTGAAGGATCACCCCTCCACTTT	CSAAWGEGSPLHF
.	TRBV4-1	.	TRBJ2-7	17	TGCGCCAGCAGCCAAGGCGGCGGGCAACTGTTCACCTACGAGCAGTACTTC	CASSQGGGQLFTYEQYF
.	TRBV5-6	.	TRBJ1-1	15	TGTGCCAGCAGCATCCTTTCGCTGGTTAACACTGAAGCTTTCTTT	CASSILSLVNTEAFF
.	TRBV6-5	.	TRBJ2-1	14	TGTGCCAGCAGTTACGGGCAGGGGCGGTATGAGCAGTTCTTC	CASSYGQGRYEQFF
.	TRBV19	.	TRBJ1-1	13	TGTGCCAGTAGTATTACAAGGGGAGCTGAAGCTTTCTTT	CASSITRGAEAFF
.	TRBV2	TRBD1	TRBJ2-4	14	TGTGCCACACAGGGGACCCTAGCCAAAAACATTCAGTACTTC	CATQGTLAKNIQYF
.	TRBV6-5	.	TRBJ1-2	13	TGTGCCAGCAGATCAACACAGAGCGCCCCCTACACCTTC	CASRSTQSAPYTF
.	TRBV13	TRBD2	TRBJ2-5	17	TGTGCCAGCAGCTTAGAAGCAGCGGGACTAGCGGAAGAGACCCAGTACTTC	CASSLEAAGLAEETQYF
once	TRBV6-6	.	TRBJ1-2	10	TGTGCCAGCAGATCGTATGGCTATACCTTC	CASRSYGYTF
.	TRBV7-6	.	TRBJ2-2	13	TGTGCCAGCAGAAATACAGTTAACGGGGAGCTGTTTTTT	CASRNTVNGELFF
.	TRBV6-6	TRBD1	TRBJ1-4	15	TGTGCCAGCAGCCAACCGGGACAGGGGAATGAAAAACTGTTTTTT	CASSQPGQGNEKLFF
.	TRBV7-2	TRBD2	TRBJ2-5	17	TGTGCCAGCAGCTTAGGGCTGAATGGGGGAGGGGCGGAGACCCAGTACTTC	CASSLGLNGGGAETQYF
.	TRBV7-2	.	TRBJ2-2	15	TGTGCCAGCAGCCTAAGGGCCTCCCTCGGCGGGGAGCTGTTTTTT	CASSLRASLGGELFF
.	TRBV27	.	TRBJ1-5	14	TGTGCCAGCAGTTTCGGAGCGGGCAATCAGCCCCAGCATTTT	CASSFGAGNQPQHF
.	TRBV10-2	.	TRBJ2-2	13	TGCGCCAGCAGTGAGTACATAACCGGGGAGCTGTTTTTT	CASSEYITGELFF
.	TRBV29-1	.	TRBJ2-1	14	TGCAGCGCTCTAGTACTACAGCTCAACAATGAGCAGTTCTTC	CSALVLQLNNEQFF
.	TRBV28	.	TRBJ1-4	15	TGTGCCAGCAGGACTGGGGGCGCAACTAATGAAAAACTGTTTTTT	CASRTGGATNEKLFF
.	TRBV5-4	TRBD2	TRBJ2-3	15	TGTGCCAGCAGACAACTAGCGGGAAGCACAGATACGCAGTATTTT	CASRQLAGSTDTQYF
few	TRBV6-5	.	TRBJ1-2	13	TGTGCCAGCAGTTACGCGGGGGACTATGGCTACACCTTC	CASSYAGDYGYTF
.	TRBV6-5	.	TRBJ2-1	13	TGTGCCAGCAGACGGGACGCCTTCAATGAGCAGTTCTTC	CASRRDAFNEQFF
.	TRBV30	TRBD2	TRBJ2-3	15	TGTGCCTGGAGTATTAGCGGGGGGCCCCCAGATACGCAGTATTTT	CAWSISGGPPDTQYF
.	TRBV10-3	.	TRBJ2-1	17	TGTGCCATCAGCTCCCTTCCTCGACAGGGAGGCTACAATGAGCAGTTCTTC	CAISSLPRQGGYNEQFF
few	TRBV6-5	.	TRBJ1-1	13	TGTGCCAGCAGTCAACAGGGGAACACTGAAGCTTTCTTT	CASSQQGNTEAFF
.	TRBV7-8	.	TRBJ1-3	17	TGTGCCAGCAGCTTAGGGATCCAAGGCTACTCTGGAAACACCATATATTTT	CASSLGIQGYSGNTIYF
.	TRBV10-3	.	TRBJ1-1	13	TGTGCCATCAGTGGGAGGGGACGGAGTGAAGCTTTCTTT	CAISGRGRSEAFF
once	TRBV6-4	TRBD2	TRBJ2-1	15	TGTGCCAGCAGCCCGGAGCGGGAGTTCTACAATGAGCAGTTCTTC	CASSPEREFYNEQFF
.	TRBV4-1	.	TRBJ2-1	16	TGCGCCAGCAGCCAGCAGGGGCGGAGCTCCTACAATGAGCAGTTCTTC	CASSQQGRSSYNEQFF
.	TRBV4-1	.	TRBJ1-3	16	TGCGCCAGCAGCCAAGCCAGGGGATTCTCTGGAAACACCATATATTTT	CASSQARGFSGNTIYF
.	TRBV4-3	.	TRBJ1-2	15	TGCGCCAGCAGCCAAGATTTAAAGGAGAACTATGGCTACACCTTC	CASSQDLKENYGYTF